The 30 T cell receptor beta chains given below trace back to one sample, sequenced in a study of response to subunit inactivated influenza vaccine. TCRdb passed the RT-PCR reads through MiXCR, listing each CDR3 protein once. The profile shows about 180,000 distinct CDR3 sequences, around 9.2% of them singletons. Material: non-naive T cells sorted from PBMCs, obtained on the day of vaccination. These receptors were taken from a man aged 45 to 65 who received an inactivated influenza vaccine.

Only a few counts were recorded for this clonotype. The J gene is TRBJ2-3, the V gene TRBV7-9; D might be TRBD1 (8 bases). The CDR3 loop spans 14 amino acids. The germline V gene encodes CDR1 SEHNR and CDR2 FQNEAQ (reference sequence). V lost 9 bases, J lost 2 bases, and 15 bases lay in between. The CDR3 DNA reads TGTGCCAGGGGGGGGGACAGGACCACAGATACGCAGTATTTT. Translation: CARGGDRTTDTQYF.

The chain uses TRBV27 and TRBJ2-3; 8 bases fit TRBD2. Germline CDR1 MNHEY, CDR2 SMNVEV (reference sequence). This CDR3 comprises 14 residues. J lost 13 bases, V lost 4 bases, and 13 bases had no gene match. The DNA of the CDR3 is TGTGCCAGCAGTTCATCCGGGACTAGTATCGTTGAGTATTTT. Translated: CASSSSGTSIVEYF.

The chain carries TRBV7-3 and TRBJ2-1, with TRBD1 matching over 8 bases. There are 13 residues in the CDR3. Germline loops: CDR1 SGHTA, CDR2 FQGTGA. Trimming removed 7 bases from V and 5 bases from J; junction bases left unmatched: 4. The CDR3 is CASTLDRDNEQFF. The CDR3 region has the DNA TGTGCCAGCACCTTGGACAGGGACAATGAGCAGTTCTTC.

This clonotype turned up a few times. V gene TRBV6-2 or TRBV6-3 combines with J gene TRBJ2-7; TRBD2 matches at 8 bases. In germline, CDR1 is MNHEY, CDR2 SVGEGT. This CDR3 has 14 residues. The V segment lost 2 bases and the J segment 5 bases; nucleotides outside the gene matches: 5. DNA of the CDR3: TGTGCCAGCAGTTACCTCGGGAGGGCCAACGAGCAGTACTTC. Translated, it gives CASSYLGRANEQYF.

Concerning this clonotype itself: A much larger clone is a single base away; this may be a read error. The genes are TRBV7-2 and TRBJ2-1; TRBD2 is a possible D gene (5 bases). Per germline, CDR1 SGHTA and CDR2 FQGNSA. The CDR3 sequence is 15 residues long. The germline V and J ends were trimmed by 0 bases and 2 bases, with 8 bases remaining between them. The chain's CDR3 is CASSLARGTYNEQFF. DNA for the CDR3: TGTGCCAGCAGCTTAGCCCGGGGAACCTACAATGAGCAGTTCTTC.

This clonotype has a handful of counts. The chain couples TRBV20-1 to TRBJ2-3; 11 nucleotides agree with TRBD2. The CDR3 contains 16 residues. The germline gives CDR1 DFQATT, CDR2 SNEGSKA (reference sequence). V shed 1 base and J 0 bases; nucleotides not matched to a gene: 3. CDR3 DNA: TGCAGTGCTAGAGGACTAGCGGGGCGTAGCACAGATACGCAGTATTTT. Translation gives CSARGLAGRSTDTQYF.

The rearrangement links TRBV30 to TRBJ1-1; a weak D match, TRBD1 (5 bases). Germline lookup yields CDR1 GTSNPN and CDR2 SVGIG (reference sequence). The CDR3 has 14 amino acids. Trimming removed 2 bases from V and 1 base from J, with 11 bases in between. CDR3 residues: CAWSLGPTNTEAFF. DNA of the CDR3: TGTGCCTGGAGTCTGGGACCCACGAACACTGAAGCTTTCTTT. The full variable domain, with the rest looked up from reference TRBV30 and TRBJ1-1, is SQTIHQWPATLVQPVGSPLSLECTVEGTSNPNLYWYRQAAGRGLQLLFYSVGIGQISSEVPQNLSASRPQDRQFILSSKKLLLSDSGFYLCAWSLGPTNTEAFFGQGTRLTVV.

This clonotype showed up many times. This chain connects TRBV7-9 to TRBJ2-1, with D perhaps matching TRBD2 (6 bases). The germline V and J ends were trimmed by 5 bases and 9 bases, with 20 bases remaining between them. The CDR3 contains 15 residues. Germline values: CDR1 SEHNR, CDR2 FQNEAQ (reference sequence). DNA for the CDR3: TGTGCCAGCAGCACCCTGCGGGGTAGTTGGGGTGAGCAGTTCTTC. Its translation is CASSTLRGSWGEQFF.

This clonotype was counted many times. This sequence joins TRBV5-1 and TRBJ2-3; possible D gene TRBD2, 6 bases. The CDR3 has 15 amino acids. Deletions cut 3 bases from V and 0 bases from J, with 11 bases between. Germline CDR1 reads SGHRS; CDR2 reads YFSETQ. The CDR3 DNA sequence: TGCGCCAGCAGCTGGGGACTTCCTAGCACAGATACGCAGTATTTT. Its protein is CASSWGLPSTDTQYF.

This clonotype was seen more than once but under ten times. The V gene is TRBV6-2 or TRBV6-3, the J gene TRBJ1-1; tentative D call: TRBD1 (6 bases). Trimming took 4 bases from V and 7 from J, leaving 13 bases between them. The CDR3 covers 13 residues. Germline CDR1 is MNHEY and CDR2 is SVGEGT. CDR3 protein: CASSFGTPNEAFF. The CDR3 nucleotides are TGTGCCAGCAGTTTCGGGACACCAAATGAAGCTTTCTTT.

The rearrangement joins TRBV5-1 to TRBJ2-7, with D possibly being TRBD1 or TRBD2 (5 bases each). Germline assignment: CDR1 SGHRS and CDR2 YFSETQ. Trimming cost V 5 bases and J 5 bases, with 26 bases left between them. This CDR3 spans 17 amino acids. The CDR3 loop is CASRKNLRGRSGDEQYF. As DNA, the CDR3 is TGCGCCAGCAGGAAAAATCTACGGGGCAGGTCCGGCGACGAGCAGTACTTC.

This clonotype has only a few counts. The chain couples TRBV7-9 to TRBJ2-5, with D possibly matching TRBD1 (5 bases). V gave up 1 base and J gave up 0 bases, with 9 bases separating them. Germline V gene data show CDR1 as SEHNR and CDR2 as FQNEAQ (reference sequence). The length of the CDR3 is 15 residues. The CDR3 sequence is CASSLGGRYQETQYF. In nucleotides, the CDR3 is TGTGCCAGCAGCTTAGGGGGCCGGTACCAAGAGACCCAGTACTTC.

The rearrangement uses TRBV6-2 or TRBV6-3 and TRBJ2-2, with D perhaps TRBD1 (5 bases). Trimming stripped 0 bases from V and 6 bases from J, with 8 bases between. The CDR3 has 14 residues. The V gene's germline CDR1 is MNHEY and CDR2 SVGEGT. The CDR3 protein is CASSYSVRAGELFF. CDR3 DNA sequence: TGTGCCAGCAGTTACTCAGTCAGGGCCGGGGAGCTGTTTTTT.

The chain combines TRBV5-1 with TRBJ1-1; a possible D gene is TRBD1 (5 bases). This CDR3 contains 16 residues. V lost 0 bases and J 0 bases, leaving 12 bases between the germline ends. The germline V gene encodes CDR1 SGHRS and CDR2 YFSETQ. Here the CDR3 reads CASSLGPGTVNTEAFF. In nucleotides, the CDR3 is TGCGCCAGCAGCTTGGGCCCCGGGACGGTGAACACTGAAGCTTTCTTT. The full variable domain, completed using reference TRBV5-1 and TRBJ1-1, is KAGVTQTPRYLIKTRGQQVTLSCSPISGHRSVSWYQQTPGQGLQFLFEYFSETQRNKGNFPGRFSGRQFSNSRSEMNVSTLELGDSALYLCASSLGPGTVNTEAFFGQGTRLTVV.

This clonotype was seen a handful of times. The chain combines TRBV14 with TRBJ2-5; D remains ambiguous. The CDR3 is 12 amino acids. The V gene's germline CDR1 is SGHDN and CDR2 FVKESK. Trimming cost V 3 bases and J 7 bases, with 9 bases left between them. CDR3 nucleotides: TGTGCCAGCAGCCAGCCAATGGGGACCCAGTACTTC. It translates to CASSQPMGTQYF.

This clonotype was detected only a few times. This sequence joins TRBV3-1 and TRBJ2-7, with D possibly being TRBD2 (5 bases). The germline CDR1 and CDR2 sequences are LGHDT and YNNKEL (reference sequence). The CDR3 has 12 amino acids. Trimming removed 2 bases at V and 5 bases at J, with 7 bases between. The CDR3 coding sequence is TGTGCCAGCAGCCAAAGGGAGAACGAGCAGTACTTC. Amino acid sequence: CASSQRENEQYF.

This clonotype was observed at least ten times. The chain is built from TRBV6-2 or TRBV6-3 and TRBJ1-2; D may be TRBD1 (6 bases). Germline V gene data show CDR1 as MNHEY and CDR2 as SVGEGT. CDR3 length: 13 residues. V was shortened by 0 bases and J by 7 bases, with 9 bases between the two germline ends. CDR3 in amino acids: CASSYSAGVGYTF. The CDR3 nucleotides are TGTGCCAGCAGTTACTCGGCAGGGGTTGGCTACACCTTC.

This clonotype occurred a few times. The V and J genes are TRBV5-1 and TRBJ1-5, with D possibly being TRBD1 (5 bases). Per germline, CDR1 SGHRS and CDR2 YFSETQ. Trimming removed 0 bases at V and 5 bases at J, with 9 bases between. This CDR3 contains 14 residues. CDR3 sequence reads: CASSLAGRDQPQHF. For the CDR3, the DNA is TGCGCCAGCAGCTTGGCCGGCAGGGATCAGCCCCAGCATTTT.

The table lists this clonotype with a few counts. CDR3 bases: TGTGCCAGCAGTTATCCGCGGTTGACCTACGAGCAGTACTTC. Amino acid sequence: CASSYPRLTYEQYF. This chain connects TRBV6-2 or TRBV6-3 to TRBJ2-7; D is unclear. Trimming left V 3 bases short and J 2 bases short, with 11 bases between. The CDR3 spans 14 residues. Germline lookup yields CDR1 MNHEY and CDR2 SVGEGT.

The sample holds a few counts of this clonotype. V is TRBV20-1 and J is TRBJ2-1, with a weak D call TRBD1 (6 bases). V shed 3 bases and J shed 12 bases, with 24 bases lying between them. This CDR3 comprises 15 residues. Per the germline V gene, CDR1 is DFQATT and CDR2 is SNEGSKA (reference sequence). In DNA form, the CDR3 reads TGCAGTGCTAGTATGACGGGACAAGTCTCCCTGGGGCAGTTCTTC. Translated: CSASMTGQVSLGQFF.

The rearrangement links TRBV6-1 to TRBJ2-2; D is undetermined. This CDR3 has 14 residues. Per the germline V gene, CDR1 is MNHNS and CDR2 is SASEGT. V dropped 2 bases and J dropped 0 bases, with 4 bases sitting between them. The DNA of the CDR3 is TGTGCCAGCAGTGAAACAGCGAACACCGGGGAGCTGTTTTTT. Amino acids: CASSETANTGELFF.

This clonotype came up a few times. The chain couples TRBV5-1 to TRBJ1-2; D unclear. In germline, CDR1 is SGHRS, CDR2 YFSETQ. CDR3 length: 13 amino acids. The ends were cut back, 4 bases at V and 4 bases at J, with 11 bases in the middle. Written as DNA, the CDR3 is TGCGCCAGCAGCGGCCCCGGGTTCTATGGCTACACCTTC. Encoded protein: CASSGPGFYGYTF. Together with reference TRBV5-1 and TRBJ1-2, the CDR3 gives the full variable domain: KAGVTQTPRYLIKTRGQQVTLSCSPISGHRSVSWYQQTPGQGLQFLFEYFSETQRNKGNFPGRFSGRQFSNSRSEMNVSTLELGDSALYLCASSGPGFYGYTFGSGTRLTVV.

This clonotype appeared many times. The CDR3 DNA follows: TGCGCCAGCAGCCGCCCTATCCTGGACTCTAGGGATGAGCAGTTCTTC. This translates into CASSRPILDSRDEQFF. The rearrangement links TRBV5-1 to TRBJ2-1; TRBD2 might be the D (5 bases). This CDR3 region has 16 residues. The V and J ends lost 4 bases and 8 bases respectively, with 22 bases between them. CDR1 and CDR2 (germline): SGHRS, YFSETQ.

This rearrangement joins TRBV3-1 to TRBJ2-3; D perhaps matches TRBD2 (6 bases). This CDR3 contains 15 residues. Germline CDR1 LGHDT, CDR2 YNNKEL (reference sequence). Trimming cost V 1 base and J 4 bases, with 12 bases left between them. CDR3 region: CASSQVAVAADTQYF. CDR3 DNA: TGTGCCAGCAGCCAAGTAGCGGTAGCGGCAGATACGCAGTATTTT.

This clonotype appeared a few times. V usage is TRBV20-1 and J usage is TRBJ2-7; 8 nucleotides match TRBD1. The CDR3 contains 14 residues. J was trimmed by 5 bases and V by 1 base; bases with no gene match: 7. CDR1 is DFQATT, CDR2 SNEGSKA, per germline (reference sequence). The CDR3 is CSARADRVRDEQYF. The CDR3 DNA is TGCAGTGCTAGAGCGGACAGGGTTAGGGACGAGCAGTACTTC.

This clonotype appeared a few times. This chain links TRBV7-2 with TRBJ2-7; TRBD1 is a possible D gene (5 bases). With 7 bases removed from V and 0 bases from J, the gap between germline ends came to 10 bases. Germline V gene lookup returns CDR1 SGHTA and CDR2 FQGNSA. The CDR3 totals 13 residues. DNA of the CDR3: TGTGCCAGCACGGACAAGAGCTCCTACGAGCAGTACTTC. This sequence encodes CASTDKSSYEQYF.

The rearrangement joins TRBV5-3 to TRBJ2-1; D is unresolved. TRBV5-3 is identified as an open reading frame with a role that is uncertain. The germline V and J ends were trimmed by 2 bases and 0 bases, with 12 bases remaining between them. The CDR3 loop spans 16 amino acids. CDR3 loop: CARSFGVPSSYNEQFF. In nucleotides, the CDR3 is TGTGCCAGAAGCTTTGGGGTCCCGAGCTCCTACAATGAGCAGTTCTTC.

There are many counts of this clonotype. The chain employs TRBV5-1 and TRBJ1-4, with D possibly matching TRBD1 (5 bases). The V gene's germline CDR1 is SGHRS and CDR2 YFSETQ. Between the trimmed V and J ends, which lost 0 bases and 0 bases, there was a span of 12 bases. The CDR3 consists of 17 residues. CDR3 DNA sequence: TGCGCCAGCAGCTTGGCCGGGAGGGGATCAACTAATGAAAAACTGTTTTTT. Translating gives CASSLAGRGSTNEKLFF.

This clonotype came up many times. In DNA form, the CDR3 reads TGTGCCAGCAAGGTTACAGGCCAAGAGACCCAGTACTTC. Its protein is CASKVTGQETQYF. The chain couples TRBV2 to TRBJ2-5, with D maybe TRBD1 (5 bases). V lost 7 bases to trimming and J lost 1 base, with 10 bases between them. CDR1 and CDR2 (germline): SNHLY, FYNNEI. This CDR3 is built from 13 residues. Together with reference TRBV2 and TRBJ2-5, the CDR3 gives the full variable domain: EPEVTQTPSHQVTQMGQEVILRCVPISNHLYFYWYRQILGQKVEFLVSFYNNEISEKSEIFDDQFSVERPDGSNFTLKIRSTKLEDSAMYFCASKVTGQETQYFGPGTRLLVL.

This clonotype occurred a few times. V gene TRBV3-1 combines with J gene TRBJ1-5; the D is unclear. Trimming shortened V by 0 bases and J by 0 bases, and 6 bases separated the two germline ends. Looked up from germline, CDR1 is LGHDT and CDR2 is YNNKEL (reference sequence). The CDR3 contains 15 residues. The DNA of the CDR3 is TGTGCCAGCAGCCAAGATTCCAGTAGCAATCAGCCCCAGCATTTT. This sequence encodes CASSQDSSSNQPQHF. Using reference TRBV3-1 and TRBJ1-5 for the parts outside the CDR3, the full variable domain is DTAVSQTPKYLVTQMGNDKSIKCEQNLGHDTMYWYKQDSKKFLKIMFSYNNKELIINETVPNRFSPKSPDKAHLNLHINSLELGDSAVYFCASSQDSSSNQPQHFGDGTRLSIL.